The 5 T cell receptor beta chains below were found in one sample sequenced in a study of shared clonotypes between healthy human individuals. Positively selected for CCR7, the CD45RO-negative cells used as naive CD8 cells excluded terminally differentiated effector memory CD45RA+ cells. Sequenced by immunoSEQ multiplex PCR; TCRdb stores in-frame clones only, minus some. The sample shows about 2.2 million clones, 80% to 95% of them seen only once. The sequencing sample was made of naive CD8+ T cells from PBMCs. These receptors originate from a man aged 18 to 30 in good health. Some clones in this sample may be carry-over from other donors' samples.

The rearrangement joins TRBV27 to TRBJ1-4; D uncertain. Germline V gives CDR1 MNHEY, CDR2 SMNVEV (reference sequence). CDR3 length: 15 residues. Trimming pared 3 bases from V and 3 bases from J, leaving 11 bases between. DNA for the CDR3: TGTGCCAGCAGTTTGCGGGGAGCTGCTAATGAAAAACTGTTTTTT. Translating gives CASSLRGAANEKLFF.

The V gene is TRBV14, the J gene TRBJ2-7; TRBD1 agrees at 7 bases. The CDR3 has 14 residues. V trimming: 4 bases; J trimming: 3 bases; junction bases outside the gene matches: 6. Looked up from germline, CDR1 is SGHDN and CDR2 is FVKESK. In nucleotides, the CDR3 is TGTGCCAGCAGCCGCAGGGGGATCTACTACGAGCAGTACTTC. This encodes CASSRRGIYYEQYF. Looking up the rest from reference TRBV14 and TRBJ2-7 gives the full variable domain: EAGVTQFPSHSVIEKGQTVTLRCDPISGHDNLYWYRRVMGKEIKFLLHFVKESKQDESGMPNNRFLAERTGGTYSTLKVQPAELEDSGVYFCASSRRGIYYEQYFGPGTRLTVT.

The chain is built from TRBV29-1 and TRBJ2-7; 7 positions match TRBD1. V dropped 7 bases and J dropped 4; count of bases not matched to a gene: 4. The CDR3 extends over 11 amino acids. CDR1 is SQVTM, CDR2 ANQGSEA, per germline. CDR3 sequence reads: CSARTGYEQYF. The CDR3 DNA reads as TGCAGCGCCCGGACAGGATACGAGCAGTACTTC.

CDR3 residues: CASSLRSLAVNEQFF. CDR3 nucleotides: TGTGCCAGCAGCTTGCGCAGTCTAGCGGTAAATGAGCAGTTCTTC. The V gene is TRBV5-6, the J gene TRBJ2-1; 7 nucleotides match TRBD2. J was trimmed by 7 bases and V by 1 base; bases with no gene match: 8. This CDR3 is built from 15 residues. The V gene's germline CDR1 is SGHDT and CDR2 YYEEEE.

V gene TRBV5-1 combines with J gene TRBJ1-4; D is unresolved. This CDR3 contains 16 residues. Germline CDR1 reads SGHRS; CDR2 reads YFSETQ. V lost 1 base and J lost 3, with 13 bases in between. The CDR3 nucleotides are TGCGCCAGCAGCTTGACCGCGGGCCAGCCTAATGAAAAACTGTTTTTT. This translates into CASSLTAGQPNEKLFF. Based on the CDR3 plus reference TRBV5-1 and TRBJ1-4, the full variable domain is KAGVTQTPRYLIKTRGQQVTLSCSPISGHRSVSWYQQTPGQGLQFLFEYFSETQRNKGNFPGRFSGRQFSNSRSEMNVSTLELGDSALYLCASSLTAGQPNEKLFFGSGTQLSVL.